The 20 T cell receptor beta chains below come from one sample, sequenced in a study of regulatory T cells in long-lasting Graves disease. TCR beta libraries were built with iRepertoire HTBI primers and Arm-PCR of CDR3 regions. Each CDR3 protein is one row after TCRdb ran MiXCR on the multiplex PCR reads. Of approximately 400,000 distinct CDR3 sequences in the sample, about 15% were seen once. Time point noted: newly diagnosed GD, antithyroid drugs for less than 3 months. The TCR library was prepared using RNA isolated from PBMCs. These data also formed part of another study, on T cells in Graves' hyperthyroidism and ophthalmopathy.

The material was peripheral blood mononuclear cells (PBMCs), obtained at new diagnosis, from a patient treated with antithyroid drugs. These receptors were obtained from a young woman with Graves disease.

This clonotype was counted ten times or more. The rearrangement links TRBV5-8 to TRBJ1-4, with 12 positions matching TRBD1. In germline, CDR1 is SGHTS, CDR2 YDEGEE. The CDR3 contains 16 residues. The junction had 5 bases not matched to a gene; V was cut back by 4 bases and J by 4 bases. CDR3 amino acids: CASSPGQGAGNEKLFF. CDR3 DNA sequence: TGTGCCAGCAGCCCGGGACAGGGGGCGGGTAATGAAAAACTGTTTTTT.

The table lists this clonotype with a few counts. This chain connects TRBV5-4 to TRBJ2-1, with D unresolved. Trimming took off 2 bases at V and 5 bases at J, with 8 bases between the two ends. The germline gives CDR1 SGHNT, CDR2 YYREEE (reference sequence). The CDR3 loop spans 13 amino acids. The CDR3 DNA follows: TGTGCCAGCAGCTTTATCTGGGACAATGAGCAGTTCTTC. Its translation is CASSFIWDNEQFF.

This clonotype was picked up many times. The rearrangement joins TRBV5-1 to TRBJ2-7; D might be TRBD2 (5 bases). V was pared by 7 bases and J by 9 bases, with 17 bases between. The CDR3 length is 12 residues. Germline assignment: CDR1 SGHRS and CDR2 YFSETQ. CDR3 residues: CASGPDGRGQYF. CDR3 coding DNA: TGCGCCAGCGGCCCGGACGGTCGGGGGCAGTACTTC.

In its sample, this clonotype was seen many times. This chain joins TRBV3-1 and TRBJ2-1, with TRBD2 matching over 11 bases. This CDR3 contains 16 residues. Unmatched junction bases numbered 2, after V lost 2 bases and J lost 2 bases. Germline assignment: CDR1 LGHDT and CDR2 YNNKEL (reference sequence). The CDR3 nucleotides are TGTGCCAGCAGCCAATTAGCGGGAGGGCCCTACAATGAGCAGTTCTTC. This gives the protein CASSQLAGGPYNEQFF.

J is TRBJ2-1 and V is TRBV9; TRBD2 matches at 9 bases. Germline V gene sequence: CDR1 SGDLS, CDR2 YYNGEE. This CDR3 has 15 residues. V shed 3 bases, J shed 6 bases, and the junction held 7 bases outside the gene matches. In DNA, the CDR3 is TGTGCCAGCAGCGCTTTACCGGGACTAGCCAATGAGCAGTTCTTC. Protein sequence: CASSALPGLANEQFF. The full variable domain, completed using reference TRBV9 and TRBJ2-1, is DSGVTQTPKHLITATGQRVTLRCSPRSGDLSVYWYQQSLDQGLQFLIQYYNGEERAKGNILERFSAQQFPDLHSELNLSSLELGDSALYFCASSALPGLANEQFFGPGTRLTVL.

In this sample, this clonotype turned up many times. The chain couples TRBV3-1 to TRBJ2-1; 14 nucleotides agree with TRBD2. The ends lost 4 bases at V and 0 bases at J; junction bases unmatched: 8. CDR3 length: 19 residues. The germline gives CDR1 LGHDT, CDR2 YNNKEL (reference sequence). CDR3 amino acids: CASSRVLGLAGGSYNEQFF. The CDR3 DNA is TGTGCCAGCAGCCGAGTACTTGGACTAGCGGGAGGCTCCTACAATGAGCAGTTCTTC.

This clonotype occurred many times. The CDR3 loop is CASSPTAMTGWLTGELFF. DNA of the CDR3: TGTGCCAGCAGTCCCACCGCAATGACAGGGTGGCTCACCGGGGAGCTGTTTTTT. This chain joins TRBV28 and TRBJ2-2, with 7 bases matching TRBD1. V lost 5 bases to trimming and J lost 4 bases; unmatched junction nucleotides: 16. The CDR3 runs 18 residues. Germline V gene sequence: CDR1 MDHEN, CDR2 SYDVKM.

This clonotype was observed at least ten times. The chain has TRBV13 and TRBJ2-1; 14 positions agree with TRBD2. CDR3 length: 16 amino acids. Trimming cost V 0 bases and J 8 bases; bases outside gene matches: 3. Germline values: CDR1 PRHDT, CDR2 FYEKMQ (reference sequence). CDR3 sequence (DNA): TGTGCCAGCAGCTTAGGGGGACTAGCGGGAGTCTATGAGCAGTTCTTC. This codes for CASSLGGLAGVYEQFF.

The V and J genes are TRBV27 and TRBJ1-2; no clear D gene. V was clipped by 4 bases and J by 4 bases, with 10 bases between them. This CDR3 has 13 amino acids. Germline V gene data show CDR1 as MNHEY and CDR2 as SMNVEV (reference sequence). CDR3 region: CASSSVGVYGYTF. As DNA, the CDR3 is TGTGCCAGCAGTTCTGTGGGCGTCTATGGCTACACCTTC.

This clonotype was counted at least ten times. In nucleotides, the CDR3 is TGTGCCAGCAGCCCCATGGGACGGCAGTTCTTC. Amino acid sequence: CASSPMGRQFF. The rearrangement uses TRBV7-9 and TRBJ2-3, with D perhaps matching TRBD1 or TRBD2 (5 bases each). The last part of the DNA fits TRBJ2-1 better; the J call may be wrong. The CDR3 totals 11 residues. Germline lookup yields CDR1 SEHNR and CDR2 FQNEAQ (reference sequence).

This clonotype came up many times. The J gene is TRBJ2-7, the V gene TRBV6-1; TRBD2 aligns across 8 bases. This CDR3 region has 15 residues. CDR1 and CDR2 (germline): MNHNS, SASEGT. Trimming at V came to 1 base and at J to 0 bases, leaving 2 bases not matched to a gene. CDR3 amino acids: CASSEDSGASYEQYF. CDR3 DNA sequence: TGTGCCAGCAGTGAAGATAGCGGGGCCTCCTACGAGCAGTACTTC.

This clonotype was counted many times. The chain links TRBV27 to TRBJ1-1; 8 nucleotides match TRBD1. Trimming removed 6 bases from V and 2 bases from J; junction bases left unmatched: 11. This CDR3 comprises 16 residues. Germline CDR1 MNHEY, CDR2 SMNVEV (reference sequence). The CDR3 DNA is TGTGCCAGCAGCGCCACGGCAGGGGGCGAAAACACTGAAGCTTTCTTT. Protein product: CASSATAGGENTEAFF.

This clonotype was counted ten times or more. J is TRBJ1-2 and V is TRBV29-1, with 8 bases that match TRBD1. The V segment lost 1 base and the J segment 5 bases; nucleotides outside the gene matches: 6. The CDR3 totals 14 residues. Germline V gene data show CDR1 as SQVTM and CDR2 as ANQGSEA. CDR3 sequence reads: CSVEAIGTGYGYTF. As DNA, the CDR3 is TGCAGCGTTGAAGCTATAGGGACAGGATATGGCTACACCTTC.

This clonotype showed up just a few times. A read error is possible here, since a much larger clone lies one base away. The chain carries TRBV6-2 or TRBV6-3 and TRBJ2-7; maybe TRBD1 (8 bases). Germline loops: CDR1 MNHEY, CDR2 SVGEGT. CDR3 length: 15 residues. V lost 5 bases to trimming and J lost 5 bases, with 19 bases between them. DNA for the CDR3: TGTGCCAGCAGTACGGGGGGACAGGAAAACCACGAGCAGTACTTC. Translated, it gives CASSTGGQENHEQYF.

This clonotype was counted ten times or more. The CDR3 protein is CASSNLLAAPTDTQYF. CDR3 nucleotide sequence: TGTGCCAGCAGTAACCTACTAGCGGCCCCCACAGATACGCAGTATTTT. The rearrangement links TRBV27 to TRBJ2-3, with 8 bases identical to TRBD2. This CDR3 is built from 16 residues. The germline V gene encodes CDR1 MNHEY and CDR2 SMNVEV (reference sequence). J lost 2 bases, V lost 5 bases, and 9 bases had no gene match.

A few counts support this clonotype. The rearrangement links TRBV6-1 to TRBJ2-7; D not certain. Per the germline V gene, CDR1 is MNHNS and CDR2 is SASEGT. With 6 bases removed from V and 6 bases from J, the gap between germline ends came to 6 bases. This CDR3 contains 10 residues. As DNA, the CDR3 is TGTGCCAGCAGGGACGGCGAGCAGTACTTC. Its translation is CASRDGEQYF.

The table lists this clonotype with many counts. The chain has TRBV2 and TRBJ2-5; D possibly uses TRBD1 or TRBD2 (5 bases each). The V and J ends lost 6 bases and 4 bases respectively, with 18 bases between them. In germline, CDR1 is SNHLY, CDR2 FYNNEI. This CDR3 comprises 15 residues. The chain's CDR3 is CASSEWPMRGETQYF. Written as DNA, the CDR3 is TGTGCCAGCAGCGAATGGCCGATGAGGGGAGAGACCCAGTACTTC.

In DNA form, the CDR3 reads TGTGCCAGTAGCTACCCCGCACTAGCGGGAGACCCTAGCACAGATACGCAGTATTTT. Its translation is CASSYPALAGDPSTDTQYF. The chain uses TRBV19 and TRBJ2-3; 11 bases are a match to TRBD2. Unmatched junction bases numbered 14, after V lost 6 bases and J lost 0 bases. CDR1 is LNHDA and CDR2 is SQIVND in the germline V gene (reference sequence). The CDR3 extends over 19 amino acids. Complete variable domain (other parts from reference TRBV19 and TRBJ2-3): DGGITQSPKYLFRKEGQNVTLSCEQNLNHDAMYWYRQDPGQGLRLIYYSQIVNDFQKGDIAEGYSVSREKKESFPLTVTSAQKNPTAFYLCASSYPALAGDPSTDTQYFGPGTRLTVL.

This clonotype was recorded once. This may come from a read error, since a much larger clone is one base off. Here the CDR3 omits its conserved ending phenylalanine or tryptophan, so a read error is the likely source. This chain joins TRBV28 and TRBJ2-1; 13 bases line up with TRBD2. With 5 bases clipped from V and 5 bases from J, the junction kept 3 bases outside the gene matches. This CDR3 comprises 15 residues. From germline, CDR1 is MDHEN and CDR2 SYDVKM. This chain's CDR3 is CASSPGLAGNNEQFI. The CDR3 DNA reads TGTGCCAGCAGTCCGGGACTAGCGGGAAACAATGAGCAGTTCATC.

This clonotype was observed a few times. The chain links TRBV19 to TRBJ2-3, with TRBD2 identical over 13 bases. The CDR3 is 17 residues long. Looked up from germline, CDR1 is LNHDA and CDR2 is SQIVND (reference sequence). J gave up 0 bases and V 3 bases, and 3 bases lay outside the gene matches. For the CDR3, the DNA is TGTGCCAGTAGTATCACTAGCGGGAGGGTTAGCACAGATACGCAGTATTTT. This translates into CASSITSGRVSTDTQYF. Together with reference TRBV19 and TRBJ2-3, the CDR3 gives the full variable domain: DGGITQSPKYLFRKEGQNVTLSCEQNLNHDAMYWYRQDPGQGLRLIYYSQIVNDFQKGDIAEGYSVSREKKESFPLTVTSAQKNPTAFYLCASSITSGRVSTDTQYFGPGTRLTVL.